This T cell receptor beta chain was recovered during a study of vaccination and CD4 T cells after COVID-19. About the research overall: Overlapping spike pools from SARS-CoV-2 and HCoV-NL63, HCoV-OC43 and HCoV-229E served as culture stimuli. Study-level points and caveats: Spike mono-reactivity was evident in 304 of the 307 vaccine-specific clones derived from convalescent patients.

Stated treatment: roughly 10-day PBMC culture with coronavirus spike peptide pools or control peptides (ViraFEST assay). CD4+ T cells that had been cultured provided DNA sequenced with the Oncomine TCR Beta short-read assay. TCRdb independently ran MiXCR on the PCR reads; one entry per CDR3 protein. Among over 15,000 distinct CDR3 sequences listed, roughly 47% were seen once. As to this clonotype: The antigen is undetermined.

V dropped 0 bases and J dropped 5 bases, with 14 bases sitting between them. The germline CDR1 and CDR2 sequences are SGHRS and YFSETQ. The CDR3 length is 16 residues. The sample comprised CD4+ T cells from blood, cultured in vitro. The clonotype originates from a human donor who had recovered from COVID-19. The J gene is TRBJ1-4, the V gene TRBV5-1; D is unclear. The CDR3 DNA follows: TGCGCCAGCAGCTTGGCCTACCGGGGAGGAAATGAAAAACTGTTTTTT. Its translation is CASSLAYRGGNEKLFF.